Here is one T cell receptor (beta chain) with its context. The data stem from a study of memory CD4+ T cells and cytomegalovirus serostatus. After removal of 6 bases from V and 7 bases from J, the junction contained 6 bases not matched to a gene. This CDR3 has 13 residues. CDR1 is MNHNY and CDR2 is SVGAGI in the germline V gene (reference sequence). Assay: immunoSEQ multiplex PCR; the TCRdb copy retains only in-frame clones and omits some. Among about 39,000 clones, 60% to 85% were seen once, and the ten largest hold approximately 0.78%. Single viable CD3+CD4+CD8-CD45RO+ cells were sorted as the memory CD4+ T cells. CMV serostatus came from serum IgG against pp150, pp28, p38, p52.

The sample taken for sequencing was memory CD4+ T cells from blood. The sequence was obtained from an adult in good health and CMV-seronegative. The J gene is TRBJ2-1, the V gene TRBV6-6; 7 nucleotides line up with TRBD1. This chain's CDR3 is CASSQGDRNEQFF. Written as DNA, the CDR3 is TGTGCCAGCAGCCAAGGGGACAGAAATGAGCAGTTCTTC.